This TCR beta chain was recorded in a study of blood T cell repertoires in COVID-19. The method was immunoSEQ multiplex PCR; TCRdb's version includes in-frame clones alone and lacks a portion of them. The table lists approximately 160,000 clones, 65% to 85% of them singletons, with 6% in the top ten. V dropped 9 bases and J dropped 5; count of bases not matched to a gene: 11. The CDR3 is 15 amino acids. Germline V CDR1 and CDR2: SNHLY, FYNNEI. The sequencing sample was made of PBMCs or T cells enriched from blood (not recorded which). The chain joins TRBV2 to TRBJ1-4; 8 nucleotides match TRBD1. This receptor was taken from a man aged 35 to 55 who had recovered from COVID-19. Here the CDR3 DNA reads TGTGCCAGTTCTTCTACAGGGGGACCGAATGAAAAACTGTTTTTT. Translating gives CASSSTGGPNEKLFF. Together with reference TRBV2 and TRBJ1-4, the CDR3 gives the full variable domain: EPEVTQTPSHQVTQMGQEVILRCVPISNHLYFYWYRQILGQKVEFLVSFYNNEISEKSEIFDDQFSVERPDGSNFTLKIRSTKLEDSAMYFCASSSTGGPNEKLFFGSGTQLSVL.